This is a list of T cell receptor beta chains from one sample in a study of blood T cells in healthy people across ages. MiXCR, run by TCRdb on the 5' RACE reads, gives a single entry per CDR3 protein. The sample holds 850,000 to 1,300,000 distinct CDR3 sequences, more than 35% seen once. Sequencing was carried out using blood. The source of these receptors is a woman aged 60-75 years in good health. Both conserved end residues are trimmed from each CDR3. Clone size is stated in some rows and not others, as once, few, many or a class when expanded.

CDR3aa: ASTPGAANYGYT; v_gene: TRBV7-9; j_gene: TRBJ1-2; abundance: few
CDR3aa: ASGRTGGEDTQY; v_gene: TRBV6-6; j_gene: TRBJ2-3; abundance: NA
CDR3aa: ASSLRATQETQY; v_gene: TRBV5-1; j_gene: TRBJ2-5; abundance: NA
CDR3aa: AIRQESQETQY; v_gene: TRBV10-3; j_gene: TRBJ2-5; abundance: few
CDR3aa: ASNPRGGGGTVYGYT; v_gene: TRBV2; j_gene: TRBJ1-2; abundance: once
CDR3aa: AISEGQRTDTQY; v_gene: TRBV10-3; j_gene: TRBJ2-3; abundance: NA
CDR3aa: ASSPGTGGKINNEQF; v_gene: TRBV12-3/TRBV12-4; j_gene: TRBJ2-1; abundance: few
CDR3aa: AARKGTSDKSSYEQY; v_gene: TRBV10-3; j_gene: TRBJ2-7; abundance: few
CDR3aa: ATREFGTGELF; v_gene: TRBV10-3; j_gene: TRBJ2-2; abundance: few
CDR3aa: ASSTAYNEQY; v_gene: TRBV11-1; j_gene: NA; abundance: NA
CDR3aa: ASSWGWPYEQY; v_gene: TRBV6-1; j_gene: TRBJ2-7; abundance: NA
CDR3aa: ASSFSAGDTDTQY; v_gene: TRBV7-2; j_gene: TRBJ2-3; abundance: few
CDR3aa: ASSSTLAVKVDEQF; v_gene: TRBV7-9; j_gene: TRBJ2-7; abundance: NA
CDR3aa: ASSPPGQGTGELF; v_gene: TRBV7-3; j_gene: TRBJ2-2; abundance: NA
CDR3aa: ASSLTYSPYGYT; v_gene: TRBV11-2; j_gene: TRBJ1-2; abundance: NA
CDR3aa: ASSESGTEAF; v_gene: TRBV2; j_gene: TRBJ1-1; abundance: once
CDR3aa: ASSPDGGRRGNEQF; v_gene: TRBV27; j_gene: TRBJ2-1; abundance: few
CDR3aa: ASSYEGGPYNEQY; v_gene: TRBV6-2/TRBV6-3; j_gene: TRBJ2-7; abundance: few
CDR3aa: ASSLVAGLAGDEQY; v_gene: TRBV5-1; j_gene: TRBJ2-7; abundance: few
CDR3aa: ASSTGVHNEQF; v_gene: TRBV18; j_gene: TRBJ2-1; abundance: NA
CDR3aa: ASSQPTGEETQY; v_gene: TRBV4-1; j_gene: TRBJ2-5; abundance: few
CDR3aa: ASSQDLFGTGPNEQF; v_gene: TRBV18; j_gene: TRBJ2-1; abundance: NA
CDR3aa: ASRSGTGLVYEQY; v_gene: TRBV5-1; j_gene: TRBJ2-7; abundance: few
CDR3aa: ASSLAGAPYQPQH; v_gene: TRBV5-1; j_gene: TRBJ1-5; abundance: NA
CDR3aa: ASSPPLQGAYGYT; v_gene: TRBV18; j_gene: TRBJ1-2; abundance: NA
CDR3aa: ASSLLPTAQETQY; v_gene: TRBV5-1; j_gene: TRBJ2-5; abundance: once
CDR3aa: ASSSHDRNTGELF; v_gene: TRBV27; j_gene: TRBJ2-2; abundance: NA
CDR3aa: ASSLSRGGGNQPQH; v_gene: TRBV7-2; j_gene: TRBJ1-5; abundance: few
CDR3aa: ASSSGTSGRVYEQY; v_gene: TRBV7-8; j_gene: NA; abundance: NA
CDR3aa: ASSHRGYYGYT; v_gene: TRBV28; j_gene: TRBJ1-2; abundance: NA
CDR3aa: ASGETNEKLF; v_gene: TRBV12-3/TRBV12-4; j_gene: TRBJ1-4; abundance: NA
CDR3aa: ASSVEGPNSPLH; v_gene: TRBV4-2; j_gene: TRBJ1-6; abundance: NA
CDR3aa: SVDEGFPYEQY; v_gene: TRBV29-1; j_gene: TRBJ2-7; abundance: NA
CDR3aa: ASRATAYNEQF; v_gene: TRBV2; j_gene: TRBJ2-1; abundance: NA
CDR3aa: SASPGFSGANVLT; v_gene: TRBV20-1; j_gene: TRBJ2-6; abundance: NA
CDR3aa: ASGLATGDYEQY; v_gene: TRBV12-5; j_gene: TRBJ2-7; abundance: NA
CDR3aa: ASSRDWRGVDTQY; v_gene: TRBV7-9; j_gene: TRBJ2-3; abundance: NA
CDR3aa: ASSQDLGALAGKWEQY; v_gene: TRBV3-1; j_gene: TRBJ2-7; abundance: NA
CDR3aa: ASSLGTSGRIDEQF; v_gene: TRBV28; j_gene: TRBJ2-1; abundance: NA
CDR3aa: ASSVGGQRQETQY; v_gene: TRBV9; j_gene: TRBJ2-5; abundance: NA
CDR3aa: SARVGRSGRFGEQY; v_gene: TRBV20-1; j_gene: NA; abundance: few
CDR3aa: SARLGDEQF; v_gene: TRBV29-1; j_gene: TRBJ2-1; abundance: few
CDR3aa: ASSQEWGAERNTQY; v_gene: TRBV4-2; j_gene: TRBJ2-3; abundance: NA